The rows below give T cell receptor beta chains drawn from one sample of a study of blood T cell repertoires in COVID-19. Profiled with immunoSEQ multiplex PCR; TCRdb holds only in-frame clones, not every one. The table includes roughly 200,000 clones, around 79% detected once. Sequencing was done on a sample of peripheral blood. These receptors were obtained from a woman aged 35 to 49 with COVID-19, enrolled during active disease. Each CDR3 is given with its conserved first and last residue. Each record gives: V gene, clone size, D gene, J gene, CDR3 protein, CDR3 DNA. The D gene is left open where the match is weak. Not every row has a clone size; where given, it reads once, few, many or a size class.

TRBV7-8	few	-	TRBJ2-7	CASSFGVRGSYEQYF	TGTGCCAGCAGCTTTGGGGTCCGGGGCTCCTACGAGCAGTACTTC
TRBV7-8	few	-	TRBJ1-1	CASSFDQYSPRRTEAFF	TGTGCCAGCAGCTTCGACCAGTATAGCCCAAGGCGGACTGAAGCTTTCTTT
TRBV10-1	-	TRBD1	TRBJ1-1	CASSEGQGGGEAFF	TGCGCCAGCAGTGAGGGACAGGGAGGGGGAGAAGCTTTCTTT
TRBV25-1	few	TRBD1	TRBJ1-2	CASISNRGPYGYTF	TGTGCCAGCATCAGTAACAGGGGTCCCTATGGCTACACCTTC
TRBV7-9	-	-	TRBJ2-7	CASSDPPDFAYEQYF	TGTGCCAGCAGCGACCCGCCGGACTTCGCCTACGAGCAGTACTTC
TRBV30	-	TRBD2	TRBJ2-3	CAWSIGTSPTTDTQYF	TGTGCCTGGAGCATAGGGACTAGCCCTACCACAGATACGCAGTATTTT
TRBV4-1	-	-	TRBJ1-5	CASSQGAGNQPQHF	TGCGCCAGCAGCCAGGGGGCAGGAAACCAGCCCCAGCATTTT
TRBV6-5	-	TRBD1	TRBJ1-2	CASSYVLGQPNGYTF	TGTGCCAGCAGTTACGTACTGGGACAGCCGAATGGCTACACCTTC
TRBV30	-	TRBD2	TRBJ2-3	CAWGPNYERTGGLAGRDTQYF	TGTGCCTGGGGCCCCAATTATGAGCGTACGGGGGGACTAGCGGGAAGAGATACGCAGTATTTT
TRBV30	-	-	TRBJ1-2	CAWTRRGTGGYGYTF	TGTGCCTGGACCCGGCGGGGTACCGGGGGCTATGGCTACACCTTC
TRBV30	-	-	TRBJ1-1	CARQVNTEAFF	TGTGCCCGACAGGTGAACACTGAAGCTTTCTTT
TRBV18	-	TRBD2	TRBJ2-3	CASSDLGTSGSTDTQYF	TGTGCCAGCTCAGACTTGGGGACTAGCGGAAGCACAGATACGCAGTATTTT
TRBV7-3	-	-	TRBJ2-1	CASSRAETYNEQFF	TGTGCCAGCAGCCGAGCGGAAACCTACAATGAGCAGTTCTTC
TRBV6-5	-	-	TRBJ2-7	CASQQEYEQYF	TGTGCCAGCCAACAGGAGTACGAGCAGTACTTC
TRBV7-2	-	TRBD1	TRBJ2-1	CASSLAGQGTTYNEQFF	TGTGCCAGCAGCTTAGCGGGACAGGGGACCACCTACAATGAGCAGTTCTTC
TRBV5-1	-	TRBD1	TRBJ1-6	CASSFRDRGGSPLHF	TGCGCCAGCAGCTTCCGGGACAGGGGAGGTTCACCCCTCCACTTT
TRBV7-6	-	TRBD1	TRBJ2-7	CASSRRGQGLGPGGEQYF	TGTGCCAGCAGCCGGAGGGGACAGGGTTTAGGCCCCGGGGGGGAGCAGTACTTC
TRBV30	-	TRBD1	TRBJ1-2	CAWIRQGGNYGYTF	TGTGCCTGGATACGACAGGGGGGAAACTATGGCTACACCTTC
TRBV6-1	-	-	TRBJ2-7	CASSEPGLGYEQYF	TGTGCCAGCAGTGAACCAGGGTTGGGCTACGAGCAGTACTTC
TRBV3-1/TRBV3-2	-	-	TRBJ2-1	CASSQDGRGEQFF	TGTGCCAGCAGCCAAGATGGACGGGGGGAGCAGTTCTTC
TRBV6-5	-	TRBD2	TRBJ2-7	CASKVLADSYEQYF	TGTGCCAGCAAGGTCCTAGCGGACTCCTACGAGCAGTACTTC
TRBV5-4	-	-	TRBJ2-6	CASSLGLVPSFSGANVLTF	TGTGCCAGCAGCTTGGGACTAGTCCCTTCCTTCTCTGGGGCCAACGTCCTGACTTTC
TRBV30	-	-	TRBJ1-6	CACTPGGSYNSPLHF	TGTGCCTGTACTCCCGGAGGATCCTATAATTCACCCCTCCACTTT
TRBV18	-	-	TRBJ1-1	CASSSSRDTEAFF	TGTGCCAGCTCATCGTCCAGGGATACTGAAGCTTTCTTT
TRBV19	-	TRBD1	TRBJ2-7	CASRTGQGAYEQYF	TGTGCCAGTCGGACGGGACAGGGGGCCTACGAGCAGTACTTC
TRBV9	-	TRBD2	TRBJ2-2	CASSVGGRGTGELFF	TGTGCCAGCAGCGTGGGCGGGAGAGGAACCGGGGAGCTGTTTTTT
TRBV7-9	-	-	TRBJ1-4	CASSLQGREKLFF	TGTGCCAGCAGCTTACAGGGTAGGGAAAAACTGTTTTTT
TRBV18	-	-	TRBJ2-7	CASSPEYSLREQYF	TGTGCCAGCTCACCGGAATACAGCCTTCGCGAGCAGTACTTC
TRBV18	-	-	TRBJ1-3	CASSPLEGPGSGNTIYF	TGTGCCAGCTCACCACTGGAGGGCCCTGGGTCTGGAAACACCATATATTTT
TRBV12-2	few	-	TRBJ2-5	CASRLASTGETQYF	TGTGCAAGTCGCTTAGCGTCTACAGGGGAGACCCAGTACTTC
TRBV11-2	-	-	TRBJ1-1	CASSLGHTEAFF	TGTGCCAGCAGCTTGGGACATACTGAAGCTTTCTTT
TRBV2	-	-	TRBJ1-1	CASSLSQSTEAFF	TGTGCCAGCAGCCTCAGTCAGTCCACTGAAGCTTTCTTT
TRBV24-1	-	-	TRBJ2-2	CATSDRQASNTGELFF	TGTGCCACCAGTGATCGTCAGGCGTCGAACACCGGGGAGCTGTTTTTT
TRBV5-1	few	TRBD1	TRBJ2-2	CASSQGQGRPKNTGELFF	TGCGCCAGCAGCCAAGGACAGGGAAGGCCTAAAAACACCGGGGAGCTGTTTTTT
TRBV7-7	once	TRBD2	TRBJ2-3	CASSRPRGGALTDTQYF	TGTGCCAGCAGCCGCCCTCGGGGGGGGGCCCTCACAGATACGCAGTATTTT
TRBV18	few	-	TRBJ1-6	CASSRNSGTKGSPLHF	TGTGCCAGCTCACGAAACTCCGGGACAAAGGGTTCACCCCTCCACTTT
TRBV30	-	-	TRBJ1-1	CAWSVGGSEAFF	TGTGCCTGGAGTGTTGGGGGGTCTGAAGCTTTCTTT
TRBV30	-	TRBD1	TRBJ2-7	CAWRNSPGQATYEQYF	TGTGCCTGGAGAAATAGCCCGGGACAGGCAACCTACGAGCAGTACTTC
TRBV11-2	-	TRBD1	TRBJ2-7	CASSLAGTGVHLYEQYF	TGTGCCAGCAGCTTGGCGGGGACAGGGGTCCACCTATACGAGCAGTACTTC
TRBV19	-	TRBD2	TRBJ2-3	CASSFGSGGTDTQYF	TGTGCCAGTAGTTTCGGCAGCGGGGGCACAGATACGCAGTATTTT
TRBV4-1	-	TRBD2	TRBJ2-1	CASSLTSESSYNEQFF	TGCGCCAGCAGCTTGACTAGCGAGAGCTCCTACAATGAGCAGTTCTTC
TRBV18	-	TRBD2	TRBJ2-7	CASSPPGLAYEQYF	TGTGCCAGCTCACCACCGGGACTAGCCTACGAGCAGTACTTC
TRBV28	-	TRBD1	TRBJ1-2	CASSRTGGYGYTF	TGTGCCAGCAGCCGTACAGGGGGTTACGGCTACACCTTC
TRBV5-1	-	-	TRBJ1-1	CASRVLQLNTEAFF	TGCGCCAGCAGAGTGTTACAGTTGAACACTGAAGCTTTCTTT
TRBV7-9	-	-	TRBJ1-4	CASSLAQGPNEKLFF	TGTGCCAGCAGCTTAGCACAGGGTCCTAATGAAAAACTGTTTTTT
TRBV5-1	-	TRBD2	TRBJ2-7	CASRLGSGTTYEQYF	TGCGCCAGCAGGTTAGGTAGCGGGACAACCTACGAGCAGTACTTC
TRBV18	-	TRBD1	TRBJ2-1	CASSPLAQGAGNEQFF	TGTGCCAGCTCACCACTAGCGCAGGGGGCCGGTAATGAGCAGTTCTTC
TRBV20-1	-	TRBD1	TRBJ1-5	CSASTGGLDQPQHF	TGCAGTGCTAGTACAGGGGGCCTCGATCAGCCCCAGCATTTT
TRBV19	-	TRBD1	TRBJ1-1	CASRRQGLRGTEAFF	TGTGCCAGCAGACGACAGGGTTTGAGGGGCACTGAAGCTTTCTTT
TRBV18	-	-	TRBJ1-6	CASSPRQGNSPLHF	TGTGCCAGCTCACCACGGCAGGGGAATTCACCCCTCCACTTT
TRBV9	-	-	TRBJ2-1	CASSFLGNSYNEQFF	TGTGCCAGCAGCTTTCTAGGAAATTCCTACAATGAGCAGTTCTTC